Shown below are 3 T cell receptor beta chains from a single sample sequenced in a study of identical twins. TCRdb fed the 5' RACE reads into MiXCR, producing one record per CDR3 protein. The sample lists hundreds of thousands of distinct CDR3 sequences; around 6.1% were seen once. The sequenced sample was naive T cells sorted from blood. All receptors come from a man in his late teens or twenties in good health.

In its sample, this clonotype was seen many times. This chain joins TRBV5-6 and TRBJ2-7; the D gene is possibly TRBD2 (5 bases). The CDR3 extends over 14 amino acids. Germline lookup yields CDR1 SGHDT and CDR2 YYEEEE. Trimming stripped 0 bases from V and 3 bases from J, with 10 bases between. Here the CDR3 reads CASSLATSNYEQYF. The CDR3 nucleotides read TGTGCCAGCAGCTTGGCCACTAGTAACTACGAGCAGTACTTC.

This chain links TRBV7-2 with TRBJ2-1; D unclear. Germline V lookup: CDR1 SGHTA, CDR2 FQGNSA. The V gene lost 3 bases and the J gene lost 6 bases, with 6 bases spanning the gap. The CDR3 spans 12 residues. The CDR3 reads CASSFYINEQFF. The CDR3 nucleotides are TGTGCCAGCAGCTTCTATATCAATGAGCAGTTCTTC.

In this sample, this clonotype turned up a few times. This rearrangement joins TRBV7-3 to TRBJ2-1; 7 nucleotides align to TRBD1. CDR3 size: 15 residues. Germline V lookup: CDR1 SGHTA, CDR2 FQGTGA. With V trimmed by 4 bases and J by 4 bases, 7 bases remained unmatched. The CDR3 region has the DNA TGTGCCAGCAGCTCACCCTGGGACAGATACAATGAGCAGTTCTTC. Protein sequence: CASSSPWDRYNEQFF.